The 29 T cell receptor beta chains below come from one sample, sequenced in a study of post-analysis software for immune sequencing data. General study points: TRBV5-6, TRBV5-1 and TRBV20-1 belonged to a set of roughly 5 TRBV segments that were more frequent in patients than controls.

TCR beta cDNA libraries had unique molecular identifiers. Each CDR3 protein gets one entry after TCRdb re-called the PCR reads with MiXCR. The top ten hold approximately 4.5% of the sample, which has about 820,000 distinct CDR3 sequences, under 70% seen once. The antigens these receptors bind are not known. Source material: blood. The source is a girl aged 5-17 years with multiple sclerosis.

The CDR3 nucleotides read TGCAGTGCTAGAGATGAGGGGGACAGGGGGATCCAGTTCTTC. Residues: CSARDEGDRGIQFF. V is TRBV20-1 and J is TRBJ2-5; 11 bases agree with TRBD1. TRBJ2-1 matches the DNA end more closely, so the J call is doubtful. CDR1 is DFQATT, CDR2 SNEGSKA, per germline (reference sequence). There are 14 residues in the CDR3.

The chain is built from TRBV20-1 and TRBJ1-2; D is unclear. Germline assignment: CDR1 DFQATT and CDR2 SNEGSKA (reference sequence). The germline V and J ends were trimmed by 3 bases and 1 base, with 12 bases remaining between them. This CDR3 region has 14 residues. CDR3 region: CSASQIGLNYGYTF. The CDR3 DNA is TGCAGTGCTAGTCAGATAGGTCTTAACTATGGCTACACCTTC.

The rearrangement joins TRBV29-1 to TRBJ2-7; D gene ambiguous. This CDR3 is 14 amino acids long. The ends were cut back, 5 bases at V and 0 bases at J, with 14 bases in the middle. Germline CDR1 reads SQVTM; CDR2 reads ANQGSEA. The CDR3 protein is CSVYSAFSSYEQYF. CDR3 DNA: TGCAGCGTTTACTCAGCGTTTAGCTCCTACGAGCAGTACTTC.

The V call is TRBV9, the J call TRBJ1-2, with D possibly TRBD1 on 6 matching bases. The germline gives CDR1 SGDLS, CDR2 YYNGEE. V lost 3 bases, J lost 3 bases, and 15 bases lay in between. The CDR3 totals 15 residues. CDR3 residues: CASSASQGSDYGYTF. The DNA of the CDR3 is TGTGCCAGCAGCGCCTCACAGGGTAGTGACTATGGCTACACCTTC.

The chain is built from TRBV21-1 and TRBJ1-5; the D call TRBD1 from the table was never checked on the DNA. TRBV21-1 is tagged as a pseudogene. The CDR3 has 17 amino acids. In DNA form, the CDR3 reads TGTGCCAGCAGCACCTCGACAGGCTCCTATAGCAATCAGCCCCAGCATTTT. Encoded protein: CASSTSTGSYSNQPQHF.

The chain combines TRBV29-1 with TRBJ2-3; 7 bases line up with TRBD2. The CDR3 spans 17 residues. The ends lost 7 bases at V and 3 bases at J; junction bases unmatched: 19. CDR1 and CDR2 (germline): SQVTM, ANQGSEA. The CDR3 sequence: CSGKAALGTKYTDTQYF. CDR3 DNA sequence: TGCAGCGGCAAAGCCGCACTCGGGACTAAATATACAGATACGCAGTATTTT.

The gene calls are TRBV29-1 and TRBJ1-4; D not resolved. Per the germline V gene, CDR1 is SQVTM and CDR2 is ANQGSEA. This CDR3 has 13 residues. V dropped 8 bases and J dropped 4 bases, with 14 bases sitting between them. The CDR3 DNA is TGCAGCACTGAGGGTTACAGTAATGAAAAACTGTTTTTT. Encoded protein: CSTEGYSNEKLFF.

The V and J genes are TRBV6-5 and TRBJ2-4; no clear D. CDR3 length equals 16 residues. Trimming cost V 0 bases and J 0 bases, with 9 bases left between them. Germline CDR1 is MNHEY and CDR2 is SVGAGI. CDR3 amino acids: CASSYSGFLAKNIQYF. Here the CDR3 DNA reads TGTGCCAGCAGTTACTCTGGTTTTTTAGCCAAAAACATTCAGTACTTC.

The chain combines TRBV12-3 or TRBV12-4 with TRBJ1-5; D is ambiguous. CDR3 size: 11 residues. V lost 9 bases and J lost 6, with 9 bases in between. CDR3 sequence (DNA): TGTGCCAGGGTCACTCGTCAGCCCCAGCATTTT. Translated: CARVTRQPQHF.

This clonotype was seen a handful of times. CDR3 protein: CASSLWASGEQETQYF. The CDR3 bases are TGTGCCAGCAGCTTATGGGCTAGCGGGGAACAAGAGACCCAGTACTTC. The J gene is TRBJ2-5, the V gene TRBV7-2; 9 nucleotides agree with TRBD2. From germline, CDR1 is SGHTA and CDR2 FQGNSA. This CDR3 is 16 amino acids long. V trimming: 2 bases; J trimming: 2 bases; junction bases outside the gene matches: 6.

This clonotype was counted only a few times. The chain recombines TRBV20-1 with TRBJ2-1, with 7 bases lining up with TRBD2. Trimming cost V 1 base and J 7 bases; bases outside gene matches: 13. This CDR3 has 16 amino acids. Germline V lookup: CDR1 DFQATT, CDR2 SNEGSKA (reference sequence). The chain's CDR3 is CSARARREVGLNEQFF. Written as DNA, the CDR3 is TGCAGTGCTAGAGCTCGACGGGAGGTCGGGTTGAATGAGCAGTTCTTC.

The genes are TRBV20-1 and TRBJ2-5, with TRBD1 identical over 7 bases. Per the germline V gene, CDR1 is DFQATT and CDR2 is SNEGSKA (reference sequence). With 3 bases clipped from V and 4 bases from J, the junction kept 2 bases outside the gene matches. CDR3 size: 12 residues. DNA for the CDR3: TGCAGTGCTAGGGGACAGATAGAGACCCAGTACTTC. Its protein is CSARGQIETQYF.

This chain joins TRBV7-9 and TRBJ2-1; 8 positions agree with TRBD2. Germline V gene data show CDR1 as SEHNR and CDR2 as FQNEAQ (reference sequence). The CDR3 extends over 19 amino acids. The J segment lost 0 bases and the V segment lost 2 bases, leaving 12 bases of the junction unmatched. CDR3 sequence (DNA): TGTGCCAGCAGCTTAAAGGCTAGCGGGCGCTTTAGCTCCTACAATGAGCAGTTCTTC. This gives the protein CASSLKASGRFSSYNEQFF.

A single count supports this clonotype. This chain connects TRBV2 to TRBJ2-1; D might be TRBD2 (6 bases). Trimming removed 6 bases at V and 3 bases at J, with 21 bases between. The germline V gene encodes CDR1 SNHLY and CDR2 FYNNEI. This CDR3 region has 17 residues. CDR3 sequence reads: CASSGEDVGSVYNEQFF. CDR3 coding DNA: TGTGCCAGCAGCGGGGAAGATGTCGGGAGCGTCTACAATGAGCAGTTCTTC.

This clonotype was counted only a few times. The rearrangement uses TRBV2 and TRBJ2-1; tentatively, D is TRBD1 or TRBD2 (5 bases each). V dropped 7 bases and J dropped 9 bases, with 19 bases sitting between them. From germline, CDR1 is SNHLY and CDR2 FYNNEI. The CDR3 consists of 14 residues. Here the CDR3 reads CASTVGPIRLEQFF. The CDR3, as DNA: TGTGCCAGCACCGTGGGACCTATTCGGCTTGAGCAGTTCTTC.

V and J are TRBV7-4 and TRBJ2-7; possibly TRBD2 for D (6 bases). The length of the CDR3 is 15 residues. The germline V gene encodes CDR1 SGHVT and CDR2 SQSDAQ. The germline V and J ends were trimmed by 7 bases and 6 bases, with 22 bases remaining between them. This CDR3 reads CASTFLSCGDPEQYF. CDR3 nucleotides: TGTGCCAGCACCTTCCTGTCTTGCGGGGACCCCGAGCAGTACTTC.

This clonotype was counted between two and nine times. The chain is built from TRBV5-1 and TRBJ2-7, with D possibly being TRBD1 (5 bases). The V end was cut by 7 bases, the J end by 2 bases, with 16 bases between. The CDR3 has 14 amino acids. Germline CDR1 and CDR2: SGHRS and YFSETQ. CDR3 sequence (DNA): TGCGCCAGCGGATTGGAAGGACAAACCTACGAGCAGTACTTC. It is translated as CASGLEGQTYEQYF.

The rearrangement joins TRBV28 to TRBJ1-6; possibly TRBD1 for D (5 bases). The length of the CDR3 is 15 residues. The V end was cut by 6 bases, the J end by 13 bases, with 22 bases between. Germline V gene lookup returns CDR1 MDHEN and CDR2 SYDVKM. CDR3 protein: CASRQTGTMVSPLHF. The CDR3 DNA is TGTGCCAGCAGACAAACCGGGACTATGGTTTCGCCCCTCCACTTT.

V gene TRBV9 combines with J gene TRBJ2-5, with D perhaps TRBD1 (5 bases). CDR3 length equals 16 residues. Trimming removed 3 bases at V and 5 bases at J, with 20 bases between. Germline V CDR1 and CDR2: SGDLS, YYNGEE. The CDR3 loop is CASSALGQGLGETQYF. Here the CDR3 DNA reads TGTGCCAGCAGCGCTCTCGGTCAGGGTTTAGGGGAGACCCAGTACTTC.

As concerns this clonotype: One end of the junction varies from germline; a read error may be responsible. This chain uses TRBV5-1 with TRBJ1-2; 10 bases agree with TRBD1. There are 18 residues in the CDR3. From germline, CDR1 is SGHRS and CDR2 YFSETQ. The chain's CDR3 is CASSFAPGQGIGVYDYTF. CDR3 DNA sequence: TGCGCCAGCAGCTTTGCGCCGGGACAGGGGATTGGGGTCTATGACTACACCTTC.

V gene TRBV10-3 combines with J gene TRBJ2-7; possible D gene TRBD1, 5 bases. V was clipped by 6 bases and J by 0 bases, with 12 bases between them. The germline gives CDR1 ENHRY, CDR2 SYGVKD. The CDR3 is made up of 14 amino acids. DNA for the CDR3: TGTGCCATCAGAAAAGGGGCGGTCTCCTACGAGCAGTACTTC. Encoded protein: CAIRKGAVSYEQYF.

The rearrangement uses TRBV6-5 and TRBJ2-5; 10 bases map to TRBD2. The ends lost 6 bases at V and 4 bases at J; junction bases unmatched: 11. CDR3 length: 16 amino acids. Germline CDR1 reads MNHEY; CDR2 reads SVGAGI. The CDR3 sequence is CASRRKLAGPGETQYF. DNA of the CDR3: TGTGCCAGCAGGAGGAAACTAGCGGGACCGGGAGAGACCCAGTACTTC.

This clonotype has just a few counts. The CDR3 region has the DNA TGTGCCAGCAGCTTATTCCCGTCAGCTTCCTACGAGCAGTACTTC. This codes for CASSLFPSASYEQYF. This rearrangement joins TRBV5-6 to TRBJ2-7; D unclear. This CDR3 has 15 amino acids. From germline, CDR1 is SGHDT and CDR2 YYEEEE. Between the trimmed V and J ends, which lost 2 bases and 1 base, there was a span of 13 bases.

The rearrangement uses TRBV20-1 and TRBJ2-6; TRBD1 agrees at 7 bases. The CDR3 covers 14 residues. Trimming at V came to 4 bases and at J to 4 bases, leaving 4 bases not matched to a gene. The germline gives CDR1 DFQATT, CDR2 SNEGSKA (reference sequence). The CDR3 here is CSAKQGSGANVLTF. The CDR3 region has the DNA TGCAGTGCTAAACAGGGGTCCGGGGCCAACGTCCTGACTTTC.

The gene calls are TRBV3-1 and TRBJ1-1, with TRBD1 as a possible D gene (5 bases). The germline CDR1 and CDR2 sequences are LGHDT and YNNKEL (reference sequence). This CDR3 comprises 15 residues. Trimming took off 2 bases at V and 3 bases at J, with 13 bases between the two ends. The CDR3 nucleotides are TGTGCCAGCAGCCAACGTAACAGGAGGGACACTGAAGCTTTCTTT. The encoded protein is CASSQRNRRDTEAFF.

The rearrangement uses TRBV21-1 and TRBJ1-1; TRBD1 was called by the table and not checked on the DNA. TRBV21-1 is a recognized pseudogene. The CDR3 sequence is 12 residues long. The CDR3 is CAIGTPGTEAFF. The CDR3 region has the DNA TGTGCCATCGGAACACCGGGCACTGAAGCTTTCTTT.

V usage is TRBV5-1 and J usage is TRBJ2-3, with D perhaps matching TRBD2 (6 bases). This CDR3 region has 18 residues. In germline, CDR1 is SGHRS, CDR2 YFSETQ. V dropped 2 bases and J dropped 7 bases, with 26 bases sitting between them. The CDR3 is CASSFRSPGVPLVNTQYF. For the CDR3, the DNA is TGCGCCAGCAGCTTCCGCAGCCCGGGGGTCCCTTTAGTAAATACGCAGTATTTT.

This chain joins TRBV6-6 and TRBJ2-3; 7 nucleotides agree with TRBD2. Germline V lookup: CDR1 MNHNY, CDR2 SVGAGI (reference sequence). Trimming took 2 bases from V and 0 from J; bases not matched to a gene: 5. The CDR3 sequence is 16 residues long. The CDR3 nucleotides are TGTGCCAGCAGTTACCGGGCTAGCGGAAGCACAGATACGCAGTATTTT. It yields the protein CASSYRASGSTDTQYF.

This chain uses TRBV9 with TRBJ1-1; 7 nucleotides match TRBD1. The CDR3 consists of 16 residues. CDR1 and CDR2 from the germline V gene are SGDLS and YYNGEE. The J segment lost 4 bases and the V segment lost 0 bases, leaving 9 bases of the junction unmatched. This CDR3 reads CASSVAPQTGPTEAFF. The DNA for the CDR3 is TGTGCCAGCAGCGTAGCCCCGCAGACAGGGCCCACTGAAGCTTTCTTT.